The 9 T cell receptor beta chains given below trace back to one sample, sequenced in a study of OX40 agonist ivuxolimab in advanced cancers. Assay: immunoSEQ multiplex PCR; the TCRdb copy retains only in-frame clones and omits some. The table shows tens of thousands of clones, with about four fifths occurring only once. The sample was CD4+ or CD8+ T cells sorted from blood, taken in a trial of the OX40 agonist ivuxolimab. The origin of the receptors is an adult with an advanced solid tumor such as melanoma, head and neck, liver or kidney cancer.

A remark on this clone: Relative to the germline gene, one junction end is altered; a read error may explain this. The rearrangement uses TRBV30 and TRBJ1-4, with D unresolved. CDR3 length: 14 amino acids. Germline V gene lookup returns CDR1 GTSNPN and CDR2 SVGIG (reference sequence). The CDR3 here is CAWNSWGEGEKLFF. DNA of the CDR3: TGTGCGTGGAATTCGTGGGGAGAGGGTGAAAAACTGTTTTTT.

The chain carries TRBV18 and TRBJ2-7, with D maybe TRBD1 (6 bases). CDR1 and CDR2 from the germline V gene are KGHSH and LQKENI. Trimming stripped 5 bases from V and 1 base from J, with 9 bases between. The CDR3 sequence is 13 residues long. CDR3 bases: TGTGCCAGCTCAACAGGGCCGTCCTACGAGCAGTACTTC. Amino acids: CASSTGPSYEQYF.

The genes are TRBV9 and TRBJ2-1; the match to TRBD2 covers 10 bases. Unmatched junction bases numbered 9, after V lost 4 bases and J lost 8 bases. Germline V lookup: CDR1 SGDLS, CDR2 YYNGEE. The CDR3 totals 15 residues. Here the CDR3 reads CASSPWTSGRDEQFF. The CDR3 DNA is TGTGCCAGCAGCCCTTGGACTAGCGGCCGCGATGAGCAGTTCTTC.

This clone showed up just once. The chain employs TRBV6-4 and TRBJ1-2, with 7 bases that match TRBD1. With V trimmed by 6 bases and J by 5 bases, 9 bases remained unmatched. This CDR3 has 14 amino acids. The germline gives CDR1 MRHNA, CDR2 SNTAGT. CDR3 DNA: TGTGCCAGCAGCGCTGAGGGGGCAGGGTATGGCTACACCTTC. Its translation is CASSAEGAGYGYTF.

This clone was seen once. V is TRBV7-8 and J is TRBJ1-2, with a tentative D call TRBD1 (6 bases). V lost 1 base, J lost 3 bases, and 6 bases lay in between. Germline CDR1 SGHVS, CDR2 FQNEAQ. This CDR3 has 13 residues. The CDR3 coding sequence is TGTGCCAGCAGCTTAGAGGGGGACTATGGCTACACCTTC. Translating it yields CASSLEGDYGYTF.

V is TRBV27 and J is TRBJ1-2; D is ambiguous. V lost 2 bases and J 8 bases, leaving 12 bases between the germline ends. Germline assignment: CDR1 MNHEY and CDR2 SMNVEV (reference sequence). This CDR3 has 13 residues. CDR3 region: CASSLKSRGGYTF. In nucleotides, the CDR3 is TGTGCCAGCAGTTTAAAAAGCCGAGGGGGCTACACCTTC.

In this sample, this clone turned up once. The J gene is TRBJ2-5, the V gene TRBV6-5; D perhaps matches TRBD1 (6 bases). CDR3 length: 14 amino acids. With 5 bases removed from V and 4 bases from J, the gap between germline ends came to 14 bases. Looked up from germline, CDR1 is MNHEY and CDR2 is SVGAGI. The DNA for the CDR3 is TGTGCCAGCAGTCCAACAGGGAAGGGAGAGACCCAGTACTTC. Translation gives CASSPTGKGETQYF.

V gene TRBV6-1 combines with J gene TRBJ1-2, with D possibly being TRBD1 (5 bases). The CDR3 runs 15 residues. The V gene lost 1 base and the J gene lost 7 bases, with 16 bases spanning the gap. Germline V gene sequence: CDR1 MNHNS, CDR2 SASEGT. CDR3 amino acids: CASSEVWGKEGGYTF. The CDR3 DNA reads as TGTGCCAGCAGTGAAGTCTGGGGGAAGGAAGGTGGCTACACCTTC.

The CDR3 sequence: CASTSYNEQFF. In DNA, the CDR3 is TGTGCCAGCACGTCCTACAATGAGCAGTTCTTC. The chain recombines TRBV25-1 with TRBJ2-1, with no clear D. This CDR3 is 11 amino acids long. The germline V and J ends were trimmed by 7 bases and 1 base, with 2 bases remaining between them. Per germline, CDR1 MGHDK and CDR2 SYGVNS.